This TCR beta chain was obtained from a study of blood T cell repertoires in COVID-19. CDR1 is SEHNR, CDR2 FQNEAQ, per germline (reference sequence). The CDR3 sequence is 14 residues long. V lost 1 base, J lost 4 bases, and 11 bases lay in between. Sequencing used immunoSEQ multiplex PCR; TCRdb keeps in-frame clones, though not all of them. Among about 140,000 clones, 79% were seen once, and the ten largest hold 3% to 4.5%. The receptor was derived from a man aged 55 to 70 with acute or convalescent COVID-19. Sequencing used peripheral blood. This chain connects TRBV7-9 to TRBJ2-7; D might be TRBD2 (5 bases). Here the CDR3 reads CASSLGGLGYEQYF. As DNA, the CDR3 is TGTGCCAGCAGCTTAGGAGGGTTGGGGTACGAGCAGTACTTC.